A selection of T cell receptor beta chains follows, all from one sample in a study of blood T cell repertoires in COVID-19. The table came from immunoSEQ multiplex PCR; TCRdb's copy has only in-frame clones and leaves some out. Among about 210,000 clones listed, over 75% were seen once. The sequencing input was peripheral blood. These receptors were taken from a woman aged 40 to 50 with acute or convalescent COVID-19. The CDR3 runs from the conserved cysteine through the conserved F or W. D genes are given only for firm matches. Expanded clones get a size class; other rows say once, few or many, or leave the size out.

- TRBJ1-3 - TRBV2 CASSAGHRGNTIYF TGTGCCAGCAGTGCGGGACACCGTGGAAACACCATATATTTT
TRBD2 TRBJ2-5 - TRBV2 CASNGGGTQETQYF TGTGCCAGCAATGGGGGGGGAACACAAGAGACCCAGTACTTC
- TRBJ1-6 - TRBV3-1/TRBV3-2 CASSQGLGQSSPLHF TGTGCCAGCAGCCAAGGCCTAGGACAGAGTTCACCCCTCCACTTT
- TRBJ1-1 - TRBV19 CASTIENYGNTEAFF TGTGCCAGTACCATCGAGAACTACGGGAACACTGAAGCTTTCTTT
TRBD1 TRBJ1-2 - TRBV19 CASRLGQGHYGYTF TGTGCCAGCAGACTTGGACAGGGACACTATGGCTACACCTTC
- TRBJ2-2 - TRBV2 CASTSQTSRGELFF TGTGCCAGCACGTCACAAACCTCTCGCGGGGAGCTGTTTTTT
- TRBJ1-1 - TRBV9 CASSVDRDTEAFF TGTGCCAGCAGCGTAGACAGAGACACTGAAGCTTTCTTT
TRBD1 TRBJ1-2 - TRBV7-2 CASSPGTAEGYTF TGTGCCAGCAGCCCAGGGACAGCGGAGGGCTACACCTTC
TRBD1 TRBJ1-4 - TRBV11-2 CASSLGDRGREKLFF TGTGCCAGCAGCTTGGGGGACAGGGGACGGGAAAAACTGTTTTTT
TRBD1 TRBJ1-2 once TRBV5-1 CASSLGDRYGYTF TGCGCCAGCAGCTTAGGGGACAGGTATGGCTACACCTTC
- TRBJ1-3 - TRBV19 CASSAEGHLISGNTIYF TGTGCCAGTAGTGCCGAGGGACACCTTATCTCTGGAAACACCATATATTTT
TRBD2 TRBJ2-3 once TRBV10-2 CASSGTSGTDTQYF TGCGCCAGCAGTGGGACTAGCGGCACAGATACGCAGTATTTT
TRBD1 TRBJ1-1 - TRBV12-3/TRBV12-4 CASSTEGAREAFF TGTGCCAGCAGCACCGAGGGGGCGCGCGAAGCTTTCTTT
- TRBJ2-2 - TRBV27 CASSLVTTNTGELFF TGTGCCAGCAGTTTGGTGACAACGAACACCGGGGAGCTGTTTTTT
- TRBJ1-3 - TRBV28 CASSSGQYGNTIYF TGTGCCAGCAGTTCCGGACAGTACGGAAACACCATATATTTT
- TRBJ1-1 - TRBV6-5 CASTSPGGAFF TGTGCCAGCACCTCCCCCGGCGGAGCTTTCTTT
TRBD1 TRBJ1-4 - TRBV3-1/TRBV3-2 CASSLRQGLREKLFF TGTGCCAGCAGCCTCAGACAGGGATTGCGTGAAAAACTGTTTTTT
TRBD1 TRBJ1-1 - TRBV5-5 CASSLDRAFTEAFF TGTGCCAGCAGTTTGGACAGGGCCTTCACTGAAGCTTTCTTT
- TRBJ2-1 - TRBV5-1 CASSLTGPPQQFF TGCGCCAGCAGCCTAACAGGGCCTCCCCAGCAGTTCTTC
TRBD1 TRBJ1-6 - TRBV19 CASGDSYSPLHF TGTGCCAGCGGGGACAGCTATTCACCCCTCCACTTT
TRBD1 TRBJ1-1 - TRBV5-1 CASSFTGGRTDTEAFF TGCGCCAGCAGCTTTACAGGGGGGAGGACGGACACTGAAGCTTTCTTT
TRBD1 TRBJ1-5 - TRBV19 CASSSTGVDQPQHF TGTGCCAGTAGCAGCACAGGGGTGGATCAGCCCCAGCATTTT
TRBD1 TRBJ1-4 - TRBV30 CAWSVVGGNEKLFF TGTGCCTGGAGTGTAGTAGGGGGCAATGAAAAACTGTTTTTT
TRBD1 TRBJ1-2 - TRBV19 CASSSQGGQLYGYTF TGTGCCAGTAGCAGTCAGGGGGGCCAGCTATATGGCTACACCTTC
- TRBJ2-3 - TRBV19 CASSIDVDFTDTQYF TGTGCCAGTAGTATAGATGTTGACTTCACAGATACGCAGTATTTT
TRBD1 TRBJ1-5 - TRBV20-1 CSASADRDNQPQHF TGCAGTGCTAGTGCGGACAGGGACAATCAGCCCCAGCATTTT
- TRBJ1-2 - TRBV24-1 CATSRGNLPFGYTF TGTGCCACCAGTCGAGGGAATCTCCCCTTCGGCTACACCTTC
TRBD2 TRBJ2-5 - TRBV6-4 CASSPSTSALETQYF TGTGCCAGCAGTCCCTCGACTAGCGCCCTAGAGACCCAGTACTTC
TRBD2 TRBJ2-5 - TRBV9 CASSVDPGGLAETQYF TGTGCCAGCAGCGTAGATCCAGGGGGACTAGCGGAGACCCAGTACTTC
- TRBJ1-2 - TRBV5-4 CASSLAGRDYGYTF TGTGCCAGCAGCTTGGCCGGCAGGGACTATGGCTACACCTTC
TRBD1 TRBJ1-2 - TRBV6-4 CASSERDRESHGYTF TGTGCCAGCAGTGAAAGGGACAGGGAGAGCCATGGCTACACCTTC
- TRBJ1-1 - TRBV9 CASSVGGRGNTEAFF TGTGCCAGCAGCGTAGGGGGGCGCGGGAACACTGAAGCTTTCTTT